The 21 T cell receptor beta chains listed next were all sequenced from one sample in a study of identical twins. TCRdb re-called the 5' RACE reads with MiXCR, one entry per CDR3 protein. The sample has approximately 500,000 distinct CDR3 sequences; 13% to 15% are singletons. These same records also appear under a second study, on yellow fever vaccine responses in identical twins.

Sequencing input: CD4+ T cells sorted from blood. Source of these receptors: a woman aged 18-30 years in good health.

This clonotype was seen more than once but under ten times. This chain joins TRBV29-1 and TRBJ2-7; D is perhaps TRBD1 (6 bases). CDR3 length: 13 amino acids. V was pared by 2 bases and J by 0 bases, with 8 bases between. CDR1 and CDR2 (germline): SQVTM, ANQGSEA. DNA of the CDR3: TGCAGCGTTGAAACAGGGTCCTCCTACGAGCAGTACTTC. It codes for CSVETGSSYEQYF.

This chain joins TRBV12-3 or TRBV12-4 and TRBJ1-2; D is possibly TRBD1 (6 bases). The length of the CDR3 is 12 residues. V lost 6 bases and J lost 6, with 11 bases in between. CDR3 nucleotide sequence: TGTGCCAGCAGCCGACGGACAGATGGCTACACCTTC. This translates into CASSRRTDGYTF.

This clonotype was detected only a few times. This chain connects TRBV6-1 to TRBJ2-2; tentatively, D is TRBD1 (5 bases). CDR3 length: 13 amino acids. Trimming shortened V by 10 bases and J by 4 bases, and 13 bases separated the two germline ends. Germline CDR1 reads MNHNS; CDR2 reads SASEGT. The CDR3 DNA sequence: TGTGCCACAGGGCAGCGAGGCACCGGGGAGCTGTTTTTT. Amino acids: CATGQRGTGELFF.

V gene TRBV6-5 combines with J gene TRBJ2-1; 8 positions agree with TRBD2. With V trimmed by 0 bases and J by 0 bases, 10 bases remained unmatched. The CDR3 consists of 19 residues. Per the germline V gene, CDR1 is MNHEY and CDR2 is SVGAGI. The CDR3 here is CASSYSGLAGDSSYNEQFF. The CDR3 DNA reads TGTGCCAGCAGTTACTCGGGCCTAGCGGGCGACAGCTCCTACAATGAGCAGTTCTTC.

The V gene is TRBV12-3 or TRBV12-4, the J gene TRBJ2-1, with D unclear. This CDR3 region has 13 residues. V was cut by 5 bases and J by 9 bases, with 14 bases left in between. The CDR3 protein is CASSLILGLEQFF. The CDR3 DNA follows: TGTGCCAGCAGTCTAATTCTTGGTCTTGAGCAGTTCTTC.

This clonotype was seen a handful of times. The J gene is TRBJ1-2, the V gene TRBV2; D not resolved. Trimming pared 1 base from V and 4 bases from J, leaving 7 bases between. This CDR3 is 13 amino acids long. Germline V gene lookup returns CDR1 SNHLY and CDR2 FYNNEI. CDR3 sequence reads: CASSEEVLYGYTF. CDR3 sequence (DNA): TGTGCCAGCAGTGAAGAGGTCCTCTATGGCTACACCTTC. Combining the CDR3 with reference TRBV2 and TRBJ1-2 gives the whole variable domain EPEVTQTPSHQVTQMGQEVILRCVPISNHLYFYWYRQILGQKVEFLVSFYNNEISEKSEIFDDQFSVERPDGSNFTLKIRSTKLEDSAMYFCASSEEVLYGYTFGSGTRLTVV.

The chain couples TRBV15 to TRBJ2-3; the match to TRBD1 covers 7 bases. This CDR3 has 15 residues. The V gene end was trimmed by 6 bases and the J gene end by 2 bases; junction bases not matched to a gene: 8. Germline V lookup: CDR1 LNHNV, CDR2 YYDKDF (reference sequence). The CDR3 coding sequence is TGTGCCACCAGGATCCGGGACAGCCTCACAGATACGCAGTATTTT. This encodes CATRIRDSLTDTQYF. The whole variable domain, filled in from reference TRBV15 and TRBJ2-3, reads DAMVIQNPRYQVTQFGKPVTLSCSQTLNHNVMYWYQQKSSQAPKLLFHYYDKDFNNEADTPDNFQSRRPNTSFCFLDIRSPGLGDTAMYLCATRIRDSLTDTQYFGPGTRLTVL.

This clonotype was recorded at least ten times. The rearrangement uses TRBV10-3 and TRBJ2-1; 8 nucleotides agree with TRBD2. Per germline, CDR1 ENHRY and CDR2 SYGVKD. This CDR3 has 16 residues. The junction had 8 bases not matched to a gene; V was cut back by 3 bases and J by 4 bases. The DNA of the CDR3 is TGTGCCATCAGTGACCCCCGGGCGGGGGGATACAATGAGCAGTTCTTC. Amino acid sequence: CAISDPRAGGYNEQFF.

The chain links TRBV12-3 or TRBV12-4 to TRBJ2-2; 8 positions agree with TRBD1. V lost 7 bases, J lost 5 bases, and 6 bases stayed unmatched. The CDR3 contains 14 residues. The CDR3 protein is CASIGQGGTGELFF. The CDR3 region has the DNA TGTGCCAGCATAGGACAGGGTGGGACCGGGGAGCTGTTTTTT.

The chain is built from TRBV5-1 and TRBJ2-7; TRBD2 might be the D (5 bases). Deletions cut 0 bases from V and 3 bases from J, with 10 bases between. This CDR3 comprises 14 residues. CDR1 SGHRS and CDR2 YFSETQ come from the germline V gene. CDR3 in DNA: TGCGCCAGCAGCTTGGCTTCGGGGAACTACGAGCAGTACTTC. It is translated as CASSLASGNYEQYF.

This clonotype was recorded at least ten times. The CDR3 protein is CASSQVEGNTEAFF. The CDR3 nucleotides read TGCGCCAGCAGCCAAGTTGAAGGGAACACTGAAGCTTTCTTT. V and J are TRBV4-1 and TRBJ1-1; D not resolved. The CDR3 totals 14 residues. Trimming left V 1 base short and J 1 base short, with 7 bases between. Per the germline V gene, CDR1 is MGHRA and CDR2 is YSYEKL.

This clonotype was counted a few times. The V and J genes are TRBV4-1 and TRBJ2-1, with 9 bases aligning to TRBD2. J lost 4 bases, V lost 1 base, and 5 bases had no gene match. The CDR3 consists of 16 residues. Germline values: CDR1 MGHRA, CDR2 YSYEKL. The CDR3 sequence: CASSQGGLAGYNEQFF. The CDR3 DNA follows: TGCGCCAGCAGCCAAGGAGGGCTAGCGGGATACAATGAGCAGTTCTTC.

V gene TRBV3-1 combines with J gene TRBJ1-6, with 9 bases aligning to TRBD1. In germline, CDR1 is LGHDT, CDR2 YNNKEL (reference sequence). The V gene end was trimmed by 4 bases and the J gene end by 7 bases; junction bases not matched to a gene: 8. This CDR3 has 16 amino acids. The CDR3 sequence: CASSPGTGIRNSPLHF. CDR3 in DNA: TGTGCCAGCAGCCCCGGGACAGGGATCCGGAATTCACCCCTCCACTTT.

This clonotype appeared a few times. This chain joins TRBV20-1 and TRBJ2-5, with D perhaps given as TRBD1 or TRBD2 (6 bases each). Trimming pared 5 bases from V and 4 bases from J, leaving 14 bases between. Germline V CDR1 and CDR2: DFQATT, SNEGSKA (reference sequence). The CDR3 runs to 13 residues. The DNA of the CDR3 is TGCAGTGCTGCAACGGGGGCGAGAGAGACCCAGTACTTC. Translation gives CSAATGARETQYF.

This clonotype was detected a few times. The DNA for the CDR3 is TGTGCCACCAGCGGGGGACTAGCGGGGGTTCAAGAGACCCAGTACTTC. Translation gives CATSGGLAGVQETQYF. The chain employs TRBV15 and TRBJ2-5, with 14 bases identical to TRBD2. Germline CDR1 and CDR2: LNHNV and YYDKDF (reference sequence). After removal of 5 bases from V and 2 bases from J, the junction contained 4 bases not matched to a gene. The CDR3 spans 16 residues.

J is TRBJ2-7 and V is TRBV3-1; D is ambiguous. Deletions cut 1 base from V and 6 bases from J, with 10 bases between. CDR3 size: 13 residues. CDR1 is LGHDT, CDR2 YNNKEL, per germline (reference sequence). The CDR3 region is CASSQVQEFEQYF. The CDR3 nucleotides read TGTGCCAGCAGCCAAGTGCAGGAGTTCGAGCAGTACTTC.

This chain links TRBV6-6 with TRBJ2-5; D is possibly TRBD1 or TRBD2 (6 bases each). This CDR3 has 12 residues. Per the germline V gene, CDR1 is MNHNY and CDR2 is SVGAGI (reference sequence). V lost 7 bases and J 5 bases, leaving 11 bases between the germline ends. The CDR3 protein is CASTGGPETQYF. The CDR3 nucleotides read TGTGCCAGCACTGGGGGGCCGGAGACCCAGTACTTC.

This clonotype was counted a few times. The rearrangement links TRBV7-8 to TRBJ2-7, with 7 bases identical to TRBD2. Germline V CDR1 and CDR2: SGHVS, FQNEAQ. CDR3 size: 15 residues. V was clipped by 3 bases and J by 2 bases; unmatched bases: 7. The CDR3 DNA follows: TGTGCCAGCAGCTTTCTAGCGGAATTAACCTACGAGCAGTACTTC. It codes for CASSFLAELTYEQYF.

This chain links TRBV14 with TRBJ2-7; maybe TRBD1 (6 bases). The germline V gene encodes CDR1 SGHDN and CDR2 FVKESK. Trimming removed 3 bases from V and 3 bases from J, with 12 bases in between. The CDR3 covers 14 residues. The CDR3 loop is CASSHKDRIYEQYV. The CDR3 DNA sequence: TGTGCCAGCAGCCATAAAGACAGGATCTACGAGCAGTACGTC.

The CDR3 reads CSVVGGVDEQFF. DNA of the CDR3: TGCAGCGTTGTTGGGGGAGTCGATGAGCAGTTCTTC. The V and J genes are TRBV29-1 and TRBJ2-1, with D possibly being TRBD1 or TRBD2 (5 bases each). The CDR3 contains 12 residues. The V end lost 4 bases, the J end lost 8 bases, and 12 bases lay between the germline ends. Germline values: CDR1 SQVTM, CDR2 ANQGSEA.

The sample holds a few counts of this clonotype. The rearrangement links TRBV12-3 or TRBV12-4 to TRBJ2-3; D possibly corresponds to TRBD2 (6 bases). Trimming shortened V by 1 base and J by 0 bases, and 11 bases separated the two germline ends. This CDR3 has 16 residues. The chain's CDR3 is CASSLGSAGSTDTQYF. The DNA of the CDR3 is TGTGCCAGCAGTTTAGGCTCGGCGGGGAGCACAGATACGCAGTATTTT.